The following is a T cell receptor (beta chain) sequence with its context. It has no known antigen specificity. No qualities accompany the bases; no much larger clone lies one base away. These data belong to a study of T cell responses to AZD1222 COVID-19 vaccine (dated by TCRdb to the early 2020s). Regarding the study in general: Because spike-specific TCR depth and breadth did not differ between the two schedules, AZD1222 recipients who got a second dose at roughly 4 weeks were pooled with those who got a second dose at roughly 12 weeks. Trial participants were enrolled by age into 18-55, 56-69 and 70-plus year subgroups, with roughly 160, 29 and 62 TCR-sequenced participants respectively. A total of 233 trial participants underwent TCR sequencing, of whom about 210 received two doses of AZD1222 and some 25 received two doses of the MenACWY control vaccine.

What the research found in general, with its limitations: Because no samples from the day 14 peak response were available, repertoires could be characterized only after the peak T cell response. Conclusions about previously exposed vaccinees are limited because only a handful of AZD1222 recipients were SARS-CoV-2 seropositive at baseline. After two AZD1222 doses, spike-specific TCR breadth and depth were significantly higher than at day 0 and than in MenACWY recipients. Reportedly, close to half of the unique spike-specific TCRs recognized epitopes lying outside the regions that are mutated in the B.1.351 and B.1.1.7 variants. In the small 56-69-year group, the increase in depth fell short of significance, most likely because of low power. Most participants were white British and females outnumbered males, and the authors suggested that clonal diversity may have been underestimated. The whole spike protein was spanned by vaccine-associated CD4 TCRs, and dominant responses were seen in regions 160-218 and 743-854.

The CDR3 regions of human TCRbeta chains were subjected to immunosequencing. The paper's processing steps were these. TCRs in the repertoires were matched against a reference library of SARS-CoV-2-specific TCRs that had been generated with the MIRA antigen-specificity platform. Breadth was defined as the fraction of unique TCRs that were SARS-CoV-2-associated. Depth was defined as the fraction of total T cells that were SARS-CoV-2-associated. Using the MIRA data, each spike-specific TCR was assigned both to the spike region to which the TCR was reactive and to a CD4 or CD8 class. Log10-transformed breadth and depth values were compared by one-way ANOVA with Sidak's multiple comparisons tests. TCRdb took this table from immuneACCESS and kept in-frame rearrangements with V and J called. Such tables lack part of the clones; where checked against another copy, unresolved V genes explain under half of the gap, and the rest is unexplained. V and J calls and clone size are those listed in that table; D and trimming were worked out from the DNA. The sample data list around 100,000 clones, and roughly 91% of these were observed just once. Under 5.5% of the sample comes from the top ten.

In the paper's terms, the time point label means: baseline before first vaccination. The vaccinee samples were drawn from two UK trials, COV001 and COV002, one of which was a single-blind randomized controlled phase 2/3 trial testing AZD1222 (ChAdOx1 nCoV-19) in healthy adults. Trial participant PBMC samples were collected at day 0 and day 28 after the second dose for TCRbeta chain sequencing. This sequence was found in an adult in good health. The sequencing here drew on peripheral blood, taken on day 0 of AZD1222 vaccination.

CDR3 sequence: CASSWGGEVGEQFF. The DNA sequence is TGTGCCAGCAGCTGGGGGGGTGAGGTGGGTGAGCAGTTCTTC. This chain joins TRBV11-3 to TRBJ2-1, with 7 middle bases fitting TRBD2. The CDR3 contains 14 residues, cysteine and phenylalanine counted. Of the read, only the CDR3 DNA is kept; its 42 bases are in frame from base 1. Clipping removes 4 bases from V and 9 bases from J, with 9 as the unmatched junction base count. CDR1 and CDR2 (SGHNT, YENEEA) derive from the germline V gene.